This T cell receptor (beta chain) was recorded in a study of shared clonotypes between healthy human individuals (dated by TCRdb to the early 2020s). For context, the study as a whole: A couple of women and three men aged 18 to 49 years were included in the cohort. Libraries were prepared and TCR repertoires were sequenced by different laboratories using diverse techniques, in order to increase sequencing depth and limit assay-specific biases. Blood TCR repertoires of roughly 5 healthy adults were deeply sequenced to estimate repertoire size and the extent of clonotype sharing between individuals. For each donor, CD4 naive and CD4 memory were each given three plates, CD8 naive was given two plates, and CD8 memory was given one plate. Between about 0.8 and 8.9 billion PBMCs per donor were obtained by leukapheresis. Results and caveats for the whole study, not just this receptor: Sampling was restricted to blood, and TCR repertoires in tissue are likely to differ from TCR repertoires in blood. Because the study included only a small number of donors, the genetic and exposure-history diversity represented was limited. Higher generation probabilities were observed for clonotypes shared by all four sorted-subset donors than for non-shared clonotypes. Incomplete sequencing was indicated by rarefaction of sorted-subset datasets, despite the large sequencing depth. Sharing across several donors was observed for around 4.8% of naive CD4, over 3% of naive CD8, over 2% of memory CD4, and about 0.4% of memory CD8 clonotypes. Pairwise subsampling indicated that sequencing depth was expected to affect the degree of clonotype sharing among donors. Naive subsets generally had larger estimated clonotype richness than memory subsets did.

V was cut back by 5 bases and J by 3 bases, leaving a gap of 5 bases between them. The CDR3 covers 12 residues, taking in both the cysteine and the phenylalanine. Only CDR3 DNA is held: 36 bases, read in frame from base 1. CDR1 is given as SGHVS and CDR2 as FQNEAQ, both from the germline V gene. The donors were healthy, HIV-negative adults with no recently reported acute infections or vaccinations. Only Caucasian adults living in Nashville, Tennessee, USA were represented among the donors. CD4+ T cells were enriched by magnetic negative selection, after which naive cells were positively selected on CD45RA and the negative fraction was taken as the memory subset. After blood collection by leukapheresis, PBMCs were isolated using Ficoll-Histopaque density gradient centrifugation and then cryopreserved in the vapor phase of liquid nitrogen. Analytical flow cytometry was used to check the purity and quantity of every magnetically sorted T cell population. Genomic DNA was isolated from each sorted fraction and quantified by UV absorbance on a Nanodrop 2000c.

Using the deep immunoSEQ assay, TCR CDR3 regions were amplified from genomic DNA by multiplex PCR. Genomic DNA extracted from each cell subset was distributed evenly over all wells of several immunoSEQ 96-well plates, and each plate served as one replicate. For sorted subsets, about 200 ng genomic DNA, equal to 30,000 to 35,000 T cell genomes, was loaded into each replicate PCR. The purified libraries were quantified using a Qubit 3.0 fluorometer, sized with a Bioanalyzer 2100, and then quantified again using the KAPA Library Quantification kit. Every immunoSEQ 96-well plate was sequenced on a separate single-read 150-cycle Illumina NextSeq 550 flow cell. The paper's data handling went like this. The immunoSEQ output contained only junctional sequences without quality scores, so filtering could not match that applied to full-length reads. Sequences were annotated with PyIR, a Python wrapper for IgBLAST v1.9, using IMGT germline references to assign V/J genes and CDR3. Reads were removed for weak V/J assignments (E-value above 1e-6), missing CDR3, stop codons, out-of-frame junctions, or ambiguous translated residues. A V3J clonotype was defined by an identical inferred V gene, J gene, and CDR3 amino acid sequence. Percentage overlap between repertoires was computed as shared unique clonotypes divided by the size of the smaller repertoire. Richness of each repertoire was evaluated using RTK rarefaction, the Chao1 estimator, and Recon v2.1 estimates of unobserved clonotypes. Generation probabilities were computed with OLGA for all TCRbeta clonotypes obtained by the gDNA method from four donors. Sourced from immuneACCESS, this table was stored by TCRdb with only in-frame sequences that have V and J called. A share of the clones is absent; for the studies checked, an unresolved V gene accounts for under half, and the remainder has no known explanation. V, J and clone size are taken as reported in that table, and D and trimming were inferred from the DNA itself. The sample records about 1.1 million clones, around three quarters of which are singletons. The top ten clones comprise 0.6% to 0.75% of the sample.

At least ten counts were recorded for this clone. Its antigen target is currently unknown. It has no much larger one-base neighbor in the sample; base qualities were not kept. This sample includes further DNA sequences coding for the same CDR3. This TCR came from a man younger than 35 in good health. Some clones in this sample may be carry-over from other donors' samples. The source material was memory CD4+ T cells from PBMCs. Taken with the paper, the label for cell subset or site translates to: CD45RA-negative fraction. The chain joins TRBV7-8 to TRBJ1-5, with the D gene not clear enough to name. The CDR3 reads CASSPANQPQHF. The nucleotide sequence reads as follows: TGTGCCAGCAGCCCAGCCAATCAGCCCCAGCATTTT.